The 10 T cell receptor beta chains given below trace back to one sample, sequenced in a study of blood T cell repertoires in COVID-19. Sequencing used immunoSEQ multiplex PCR; TCRdb keeps in-frame clones, though not all of them. The sample includes about 35,000 clones, about 86% of them seen just once. Source material: peripheral blood. These receptors originate from a human donor in a cohort sampled during active COVID-19.

The rearrangement joins TRBV7-8 to TRBJ1-5, with a tentative D call TRBD1 (5 bases). The V and J ends lost 5 bases and 0 bases respectively, with 14 bases between them. CDR3 size: 16 residues. CDR1 is SGHVS, CDR2 FQNEAQ, per germline. CDR3 loop: CASSVDSIYSNQPQHF. CDR3 in DNA: TGTGCCAGCAGCGTAGACAGCATTTATAGCAATCAGCCCCAGCATTTT. Based on the CDR3 plus reference TRBV7-8 and TRBJ1-5, the full variable domain is GAGVSQSPRYKVAKRGQDVALRCDPISGHVSLFWYQQALGQGPEFLTYFQNEAQLDKSGLPSDRFFAERPEGSVSTLKIQRTQQEDSAVYLCASSVDSIYSNQPQHFGDGTRLSIL.

The rearrangement joins TRBV18 to TRBJ2-2; tentative D call: TRBD1 (5 bases). Germline assignment: CDR1 KGHSH and CDR2 LQKENI. CDR3 length: 16 residues. The V gene lost 1 base and the J gene lost 6 bases, with 15 bases spanning the gap. CDR3 nucleotides: TGTGCCAGCTCACCACGGCAGGGCCTCGTCGCCGGGGAGCTGTTTTTT. Its translation is CASSPRQGLVAGELFF.

The CDR3 region is CASRQDLSAWETQYF. In DNA form, the CDR3 reads TGTGCCAGCAGACAGGACCTCTCGGCGTGGGAGACCCAGTACTTC. The rearrangement joins TRBV6-5 to TRBJ2-5; weak D call: TRBD1 (5 bases). Trimming removed 6 bases from V and 5 bases from J, with 19 bases in between. Germline CDR1 is MNHEY and CDR2 is SVGAGI. This CDR3 has 15 amino acids.

This CDR3 reads CASSAGGKLFF. The CDR3 DNA reads as TGTGCCAGCAGCGCCGGAGGAAAACTGTTTTTT. This chain joins TRBV11-2 and TRBJ1-4; D unclear. Per germline, CDR1 SGHAT and CDR2 FQNNGV. The CDR3 runs to 11 residues. V lost 5 bases and J 10 bases, leaving 8 bases between the germline ends.

The J gene is TRBJ1-2, the V gene TRBV11-2; TRBD1 is a possible D gene (5 bases). Per the germline V gene, CDR1 is SGHAT and CDR2 is FQNNGV. The CDR3 covers 15 residues. Trimming took off 7 bases at V and 2 bases at J, with 17 bases between the two ends. CDR3 in amino acids: CASTRGSRGNYGYTF. CDR3 coding DNA: TGTGCCAGCACACGGGGGTCGCGAGGCAACTATGGCTACACCTTC.

The gene calls are TRBV5-1 and TRBJ1-1; tentatively, D is TRBD1 (5 bases). The CDR3 extends over 15 amino acids. Between the trimmed V and J ends, which lost 4 bases and 1 base, there was a span of 14 bases. The germline gives CDR1 SGHRS, CDR2 YFSETQ. In DNA form, the CDR3 reads TGCGCCAGCAGCCGGGTTGGCGGACAGAACACTGAAGCTTTCTTT. Translated: CASSRVGGQNTEAFF.

This clone was seen just once. The chain joins TRBV19 to TRBJ2-7; 7 bases fit TRBD1. The CDR3 has 13 residues. V lost 6 bases, J lost 3 bases, and 5 bases stayed unmatched. Per germline, CDR1 LNHDA and CDR2 SQIVND (reference sequence). CDR3 in amino acids: CASSSGTDYEQYF. CDR3 nucleotide sequence: TGTGCCAGTAGCTCCGGGACAGACTACGAGCAGTACTTC. The full variable domain, completed using reference TRBV19 and TRBJ2-7, is DGGITQSPKYLFRKEGQNVTLSCEQNLNHDAMYWYRQDPGQGLRLIYYSQIVNDFQKGDIAEGYSVSREKKESFPLTVTSAQKNPTAFYLCASSSGTDYEQYFGPGTRLTVT.

The genes are TRBV5-4 and TRBJ2-5; 7 nucleotides align to TRBD2. Trimming removed 0 bases from V and 6 bases from J; junction bases left unmatched: 11. CDR1 SGHNT and CDR2 YYREEE come from the germline V gene (reference sequence). This CDR3 comprises 16 residues. The CDR3 is CASSLVLAAGSQTQYF. The CDR3 coding sequence is TGTGCCAGCAGCTTGGTGTTGGCAGCGGGAAGTCAGACCCAGTACTTC.

The V and J genes are TRBV4-2 and TRBJ1-4, with a weak D call TRBD1 (5 bases). The germline V gene has CDR1 LGHNA and CDR2 YNFKEQ. V dropped 0 bases and J dropped 5 bases, with 13 bases sitting between them. The CDR3 consists of 16 residues. The CDR3 loop reads CASSQDSGLSNEKLFF. CDR3 coding DNA: TGTGCCAGCAGCCAAGATTCGGGACTCTCGAATGAAAAACTGTTTTTT.

A few counts support this clone. The chain combines TRBV10-3 with TRBJ2-1, with 13 bases lining up with TRBD2. Germline V CDR1 and CDR2: ENHRY, SYGVKD. The CDR3 spans 17 residues. V shed 0 bases, J shed 5 bases, and the junction held 4 bases outside the gene matches. Here the CDR3 reads CAISESTSGGWNNEQFF. Written as DNA, the CDR3 is TGTGCCATCAGTGAGTCGACTAGCGGGGGGTGGAACAATGAGCAGTTCTTC.